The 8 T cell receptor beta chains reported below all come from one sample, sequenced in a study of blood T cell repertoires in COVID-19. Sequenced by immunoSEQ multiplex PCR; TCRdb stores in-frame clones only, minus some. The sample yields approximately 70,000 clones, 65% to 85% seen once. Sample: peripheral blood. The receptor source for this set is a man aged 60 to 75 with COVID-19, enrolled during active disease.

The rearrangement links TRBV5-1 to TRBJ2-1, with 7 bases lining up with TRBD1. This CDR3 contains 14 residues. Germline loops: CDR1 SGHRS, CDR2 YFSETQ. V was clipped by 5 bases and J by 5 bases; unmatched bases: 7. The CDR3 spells CASRVQGLNNEQFF. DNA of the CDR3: TGCGCCAGCAGAGTACAGGGGTTAAACAATGAGCAGTTCTTC. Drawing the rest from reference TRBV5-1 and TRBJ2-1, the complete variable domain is KAGVTQTPRYLIKTRGQQVTLSCSPISGHRSVSWYQQTPGQGLQFLFEYFSETQRNKGNFPGRFSGRQFSNSRSEMNVSTLELGDSALYLCASRVQGLNNEQFFGPGTRLTVL.

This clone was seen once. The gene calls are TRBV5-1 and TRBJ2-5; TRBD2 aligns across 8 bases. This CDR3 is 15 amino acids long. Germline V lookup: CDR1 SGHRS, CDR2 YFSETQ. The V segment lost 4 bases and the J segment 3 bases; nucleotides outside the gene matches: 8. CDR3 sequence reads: CASSTAGTSKETQYF. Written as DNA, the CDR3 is TGCGCCAGCAGCACCGCCGGGACTAGTAAAGAGACCCAGTACTTC.

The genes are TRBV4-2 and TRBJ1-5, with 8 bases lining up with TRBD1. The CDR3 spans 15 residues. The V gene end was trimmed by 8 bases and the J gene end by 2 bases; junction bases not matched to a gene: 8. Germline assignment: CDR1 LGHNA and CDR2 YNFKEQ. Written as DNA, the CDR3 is TGTGCCAGCCACTTGACAGGGGCGGGCAATCAGCCCCAGCATTTT. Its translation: CASHLTGAGNQPQHF.

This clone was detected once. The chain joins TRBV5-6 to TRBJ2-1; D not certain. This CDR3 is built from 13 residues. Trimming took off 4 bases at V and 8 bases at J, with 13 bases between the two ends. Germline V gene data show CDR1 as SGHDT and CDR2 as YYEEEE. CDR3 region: CASSLSVLHEQFF. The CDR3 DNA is TGTGCCAGCAGCCTTTCTGTCCTCCATGAGCAGTTCTTC.

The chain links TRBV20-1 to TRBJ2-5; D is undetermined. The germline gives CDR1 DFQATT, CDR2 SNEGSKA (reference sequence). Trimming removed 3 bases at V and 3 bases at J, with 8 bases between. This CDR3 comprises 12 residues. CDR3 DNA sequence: TGCAGTGCTAGTGACCCAAAAGAGACCCAGTACTTC. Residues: CSASDPKETQYF.

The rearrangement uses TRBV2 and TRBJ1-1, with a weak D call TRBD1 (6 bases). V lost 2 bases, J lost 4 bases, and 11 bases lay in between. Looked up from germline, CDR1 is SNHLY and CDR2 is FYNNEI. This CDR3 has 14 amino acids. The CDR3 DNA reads TGTGCCAGCAGTGAAAGGGGGATGGGCACTGAAGCTTTCTTT. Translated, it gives CASSERGMGTEAFF.

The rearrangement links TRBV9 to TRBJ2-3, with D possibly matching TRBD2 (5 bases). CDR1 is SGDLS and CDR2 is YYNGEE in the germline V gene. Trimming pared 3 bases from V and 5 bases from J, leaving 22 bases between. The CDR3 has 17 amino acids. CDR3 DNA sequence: TGTGCCAGCAGCGCCTCGGTAATGAGGGAAGTAAAAGATACGCAGTATTTT. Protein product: CASSASVMREVKDTQYF.

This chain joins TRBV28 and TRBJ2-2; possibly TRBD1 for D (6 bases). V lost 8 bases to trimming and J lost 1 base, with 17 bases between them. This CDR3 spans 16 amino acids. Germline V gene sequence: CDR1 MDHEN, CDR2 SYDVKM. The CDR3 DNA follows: TGTGCCAGCCGGACTTCGGGACATAAGAACACCGGGGAGCTGTTTTTT. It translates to CASRTSGHKNTGELFF.